The 32 T cell receptor beta chains reported below all come from one sample, sequenced in a study of lymphopenia after photon versus proton radiotherapy. Repertoires were generated with immunoSEQ multiplex PCR, while TCRdb's copy carries only in-frame clones and drops some. This table has some 170,000 clones, about 85% appearing once. The starting material was peripheral blood, obtained from a patient treated with photon-based radiotherapy. The receptors were sampled from a man aged 50-60 years with gastric cancer.

The gene calls are TRBV2 and TRBJ2-7, with 15 bases identical to TRBD2. The germline CDR1 and CDR2 sequences are SNHLY and FYNNEI. The CDR3 loop spans 15 amino acids. V shed 5 bases, J shed 6 bases, and the junction held 5 bases outside the gene matches. The CDR3 bases are TGTGCCAGCAGTTTGGGACTAGCGGGAGGTGGCGAGCAGTACTTC. Translated: CASSLGLAGGGEQYF.

The chain recombines TRBV5-5 with TRBJ2-7, with 9 bases lining up with TRBD1. Germline CDR1 SGHKS, CDR2 YYEKEE (reference sequence). The CDR3 covers 15 residues. V lost 4 bases and J lost 5; bases outside the gene matches: 10. The CDR3 sequence is CASSLYRGQGDEQYF. CDR3 bases: TGTGCCAGCAGCCTCTACAGGGGGCAAGGGGACGAGCAGTACTTC. Full variable domain (missing parts from reference TRBV5-5 and TRBJ2-7): DAGVTQSPTHLIKTRGQQVTLRCSPISGHKSVSWYQQVLGQGPQFIFQYYEKEERGRGNFPDRFSARQFPNYSSELNVNALLLGDSALYLCASSLYRGQGDEQYFGPGTRLTVT.

The chain is built from TRBV9 and TRBJ1-2; D may be TRBD1 (5 bases). Germline V gives CDR1 SGDLS, CDR2 YYNGEE. V dropped 0 bases and J dropped 0 bases, with 15 bases sitting between them. The CDR3 sequence is 17 residues long. CDR3: CASSVGIGGGANYGYTF. In DNA form, the CDR3 reads TGTGCCAGCAGCGTAGGTATAGGTGGGGGAGCTAACTATGGCTACACCTTC.

This clone appeared once. This chain joins TRBV4-2 and TRBJ1-2; TRBD1 matches 10 bases. V lost 8 bases and J lost 5; bases outside the gene matches: 14. CDR1 LGHNA and CDR2 YNFKEQ come from the germline V gene. This CDR3 spans 16 amino acids. CDR3 sequence reads: CASALYPGTGVYGYTF. DNA of the CDR3: TGTGCCAGCGCCCTTTACCCCGGGACAGGGGTTTATGGCTACACCTTC.

This chain connects TRBV7-9 to TRBJ1-2, with D unclear. Germline lookup yields CDR1 SEHNR and CDR2 FQNEAQ (reference sequence). Deletions cut 6 bases from V and 6 bases from J, with 17 bases between. The CDR3 covers 14 residues. CDR3 residues: CASSPWMGEHGYTF. DNA of the CDR3: TGTGCCAGCAGTCCTTGGATGGGAGAACATGGCTACACCTTC.

The V call is TRBV29-1, the J call TRBJ1-2; D might be TRBD1 (6 bases). Deletions cut 7 bases from V and 4 bases from J, with 10 bases between. CDR1 and CDR2 from the germline V gene are SQVTM and ANQGSEA. This CDR3 contains 11 residues. The chain's CDR3 is CSADRIYGYTF. The DNA of the CDR3 is TGCAGCGCTGACAGGATCTATGGCTACACCTTC.

This clone was seen only once. The CDR3 DNA follows: TGTGCCACCTCCGGAGGGGGGGTAAGCTCCTACAATGAGCAGTTCTTC. Translating it yields CATSGGGVSSYNEQFF. The chain combines TRBV15 with TRBJ2-1, with a tentative D call TRBD2 (7 bases). This CDR3 comprises 16 residues. Trimming shortened V by 8 bases and J by 0 bases, and 17 bases separated the two germline ends. The germline V gene has CDR1 LNHNV and CDR2 YYDKDF (reference sequence).

The chain has TRBV7-2 and TRBJ2-5; no reliable D call. Trimming cost V 6 bases and J 2 bases, with 19 bases left between them. CDR1 is SGHTA, CDR2 FQGNSA, per germline. The length of the CDR3 is 16 residues. CDR3 DNA: TGTGCCAGCAGTCCGAGCCGGTGGCCGAGGCAAGAGACCCAGTACTTC. This translates into CASSPSRWPRQETQYF.

The V gene is TRBV6-5, the J gene TRBJ1-1; the match to TRBD1 covers 10 bases. With 6 bases clipped from V and 3 bases from J, the junction kept 4 bases outside the gene matches. Looked up from germline, CDR1 is MNHEY and CDR2 is SVGAGI. The CDR3 runs to 14 residues. The CDR3 DNA reads as TGTGCCAGCAGCAGGGGACAGGGGCACACTGAAGCTTTCTTT. Its translation is CASSRGQGHTEAFF.

This sequence joins TRBV7-2 and TRBJ2-7, with D perhaps assigned TRBD1 or TRBD2 (5 bases each). Germline CDR1 reads SGHTA; CDR2 reads FQGNSA. This CDR3 is 14 amino acids long. Deletions cut 3 bases from V and 2 bases from J, with 11 bases between. The CDR3 spells CASSLSPGPYEQYF. CDR3 DNA sequence: TGTGCCAGCAGCTTGAGCCCGGGGCCCTACGAGCAGTACTTC.

This chain joins TRBV18 and TRBJ2-2; 13 bases agree with TRBD2. This CDR3 contains 16 residues. The germline CDR1 and CDR2 sequences are KGHSH and LQKENI. V gave up 3 bases and J gave up 4 bases; unmatched junction bases: 2. CDR3 nucleotides: TGTGCCAGCTCACCCGGACTAGCGGGAGCCACCGGGGAGCTGTTTTTT. Protein: CASSPGLAGATGELFF.

The chain couples TRBV7-9 to TRBJ2-7; TRBD1 matches 11 bases. This CDR3 has 16 amino acids. The V gene's germline CDR1 is SEHNR and CDR2 FQNEAQ (reference sequence). J lost 5 bases, V lost 5 bases, and 11 bases had no gene match. CDR3 DNA: TGTGCCAGCAGCCTCGAAGGGGGACAGGGGGTTGACGAGCAGTACTTC. It yields the protein CASSLEGGQGVDEQYF.

The chain employs TRBV18 and TRBJ2-2; D is unresolved. The CDR3 is 16 residues long. Deletions cut 0 bases from V and 4 bases from J, with 12 bases between. In germline, CDR1 is KGHSH, CDR2 LQKENI. The CDR3 loop reads CASSPPGSRGTGELFF. CDR3 in DNA: TGTGCCAGCTCACCACCGGGCTCGCGAGGCACCGGGGAGCTGTTTTTT.

This chain connects TRBV19 to TRBJ2-3; 14 bases align to TRBD2. The CDR3 has 19 amino acids. From germline, CDR1 is LNHDA and CDR2 SQIVND (reference sequence). J was trimmed by 1 base and V by 6 bases; bases with no gene match: 12. The CDR3 here is CASRPGLAGAPSGTDTQYF. The CDR3 nucleotides are TGTGCCAGTAGGCCGGGACTAGCGGGAGCTCCATCTGGCACAGATACGCAGTATTTT. The complete variable domain, with remaining parts taken from reference TRBV19 and TRBJ2-3, reads DGGITQSPKYLFRKEGQNVTLSCEQNLNHDAMYWYRQDPGQGLRLIYYSQIVNDFQKGDIAEGYSVSREKKESFPLTVTSAQKNPTAFYLCASRPGLAGAPSGTDTQYFGPGTRLTVL.

V gene TRBV5-1 combines with J gene TRBJ2-4; TRBD1 matches 9 bases. Germline trimming cut 5 bases from V and 3 bases from J; bases unmatched to any gene: 9. This CDR3 region has 16 residues. Germline-derived CDR1 and CDR2 are SGHRS and YFSETQ. This CDR3 is CASRPTGGKGKNIQYF. CDR3 sequence (DNA): TGCGCCAGCAGGCCTACAGGGGGCAAAGGCAAAAACATTCAGTACTTC. Based on the CDR3 plus reference TRBV5-1 and TRBJ2-4, the full variable domain is KAGVTQTPRYLIKTRGQQVTLSCSPISGHRSVSWYQQTPGQGLQFLFEYFSETQRNKGNFPGRFSGRQFSNSRSEMNVSTLELGDSALYLCASRPTGGKGKNIQYFGAGTRLSVL.

V is TRBV19 and J is TRBJ1-5; 10 nucleotides agree with TRBD1. The CDR3 covers 15 residues. V gave up 5 bases and J gave up 7 bases; unmatched junction bases: 8. CDR1 is LNHDA and CDR2 is SQIVND in the germline V gene (reference sequence). The CDR3 is CASSSPGTGVQPQHF. The CDR3 bases are TGTGCCAGTAGTTCCCCCGGGACAGGGGTCCAGCCCCAGCATTTT.

The chain recombines TRBV19 with TRBJ2-7; 9 bases line up with TRBD1. This CDR3 has 15 amino acids. The germline CDR1 and CDR2 sequences are LNHDA and SQIVND (reference sequence). The J segment lost 2 bases and the V segment lost 6 bases, leaving 8 bases of the junction unmatched. This CDR3 is CASSPGTGKTYEQYF. CDR3 nucleotide sequence: TGTGCCAGTAGCCCCGGGACAGGGAAAACCTACGAGCAGTACTTC.

The rearrangement joins TRBV6-1 to TRBJ2-2, with 9 bases lining up with TRBD1. This CDR3 contains 15 residues. V gave up 4 bases and J gave up 7 bases; unmatched junction bases: 7. Germline V gene lookup returns CDR1 MNHNS and CDR2 SASEGT. The CDR3 region is CASSGSTGGIGELFF. The CDR3 region has the DNA TGTGCCAGCAGTGGATCGACAGGGGGAATCGGGGAGCTGTTTTTT.

This chain joins TRBV7-2 and TRBJ1-1; TRBD1 might be the D (6 bases). This CDR3 spans 14 amino acids. Germline V gene data show CDR1 as SGHTA and CDR2 as FQGNSA. Trimming cost V 1 base and J 9 bases, with 15 bases left between them. The DNA of the CDR3 is TGTGCCAGCAGCTTAGACCCACAGGGAGCGAAAGCTTTCTTT. This encodes CASSLDPQGAKAFF.

The chain carries TRBV6-9 and TRBJ1-3; 7 nucleotides line up with TRBD1. With 6 bases clipped from V and 11 bases from J, the junction kept 4 bases outside the gene matches. Germline V CDR1 and CDR2: MNHGY, SVAAGI. This CDR3 is built from 11 residues. The CDR3 sequence: CASSPGGPIYF. CDR3 nucleotides: TGTGCCAGCAGCCCAGGGGGACCCATATATTTT.

This rearrangement joins TRBV28 to TRBJ1-2; 8 nucleotides align to TRBD1. V lost 6 bases, J lost 8 bases, and 14 bases stayed unmatched. CDR1 is MDHEN, CDR2 SYDVKM, per germline. The CDR3 is made up of 15 amino acids. The chain's CDR3 is CASSQRQGWIYGYTF. DNA of the CDR3: TGTGCCAGCAGCCAGAGACAGGGGTGGATCTACGGCTACACCTTC.

This clone turned up a few times. The chain uses TRBV25-1 and TRBJ1-5; no clear D. V lost 6 bases and J 0 bases, leaving 9 bases between the germline ends. Germline lookup yields CDR1 MGHDK and CDR2 SYGVNS. This CDR3 is 14 amino acids long. The CDR3 sequence is CASRGGYSNQPQHF. DNA for the CDR3: TGTGCCAGCAGGGGAGGCTATAGCAATCAGCCCCAGCATTTT.

J is TRBJ2-2 and V is TRBV5-4; D ambiguous. The CDR3 is 16 residues long. Germline V gene data show CDR1 as SGHNT and CDR2 as YYREEE (reference sequence). V was trimmed by 0 bases and J by 0 bases, leaving 9 bases between them. CDR3 in DNA: TGTGCCAGCAGCTTGGCGGAGAATGCGAACACCGGGGAGCTGTTTTTT. Its translation is CASSLAENANTGELFF.

The chain recombines TRBV7-2 with TRBJ2-7; maybe TRBD2 (6 bases). The CDR3 spans 16 residues. From germline, CDR1 is SGHTA and CDR2 FQGNSA. V was trimmed by 5 bases and J by 0 bases, leaving 17 bases between them. The CDR3 DNA follows: TGTGCCAGCAGCCTAACCTGGGCTAGCGTCTCCTACGAGCAGTACTTC. Protein sequence: CASSLTWASVSYEQYF.

This clone showed up just once. The V and J genes are TRBV11-2 and TRBJ2-5, with TRBD1 matching 8 bases. The J segment lost 5 bases and the V segment lost 5 bases, leaving 10 bases of the junction unmatched. CDR3 length equals 15 residues. Germline V gene sequence: CDR1 SGHAT, CDR2 FQNNGV. CDR3 amino acids: CASSPGQGRGETQYF. The DNA of the CDR3 is TGTGCCAGCAGCCCAGGACAGGGTCGAGGGGAGACCCAGTACTTC.

This clone was recorded only once. This chain joins TRBV13 and TRBJ1-5; D remains ambiguous. Germline-derived CDR1 and CDR2 are PRHDT and FYEKMQ (reference sequence). The CDR3 has 13 amino acids. The V gene lost 2 bases and the J gene lost 2 bases, with 4 bases spanning the gap. CDR3 loop: CASSLRGNQPQHF. The CDR3 DNA reads TGTGCCAGCAGCTTAAGGGGCAATCAGCCCCAGCATTTT.

This clone was counted between two and nine times. V usage is TRBV6-1 and J usage is TRBJ2-2, with D possibly matching TRBD1 (6 bases). The CDR3 spans 13 residues. Germline V lookup: CDR1 MNHNS, CDR2 SASEGT. CDR3 sequence: CGVGQGITGELFF. In DNA form, the CDR3 reads TGTGGGGTCGGGCAGGGGATCACCGGGGAGCTGTTTTTT.

This clone is a singleton in its sample. The V gene is TRBV5-1, the J gene TRBJ1-1; 7 positions match TRBD1. CDR1 is SGHRS and CDR2 is YFSETQ in the germline V gene. The trim removed 4 bases at V and 5 bases at J, leaving 11 bases unmatched. The CDR3 spans 15 residues. This chain's CDR3 is CASSPQQGPGTEAFF. Here the CDR3 DNA reads TGCGCCAGCAGCCCTCAACAGGGGCCGGGTACTGAAGCTTTCTTT.

The chain combines TRBV19 with TRBJ1-4, with D possibly TRBD1 on 6 matching bases. CDR1 LNHDA and CDR2 SQIVND come from the germline V gene (reference sequence). The V gene lost 9 bases and the J gene lost 7 bases, with 12 bases spanning the gap. This CDR3 has 12 residues. CDR3 amino acids: CASYREPEKLFF. Here the CDR3 DNA reads TGTGCCAGCTACAGGGAACCTGAAAAACTGTTTTTT.

V usage is TRBV9 and J usage is TRBJ2-6, with D tentatively TRBD1 (5 bases). Trimming stripped 4 bases from V and 5 bases from J, with 16 bases between. The CDR3 loop spans 16 amino acids. The germline V gene has CDR1 SGDLS and CDR2 YYNGEE. CDR3 in DNA: TGTGCCAGCAGCATACTCCAGGGTCGCAGGGCCAACGTCCTGACTTTC. Its protein is CASSILQGRRANVLTF.

The chain is built from TRBV30 and TRBJ1-5; tentatively, D is TRBD1 (5 bases). CDR1 is GTSNPN and CDR2 is SVGIG in the germline V gene (reference sequence). The CDR3 has 14 amino acids. V lost 0 bases and J lost 4, with 10 bases in between. The CDR3 coding sequence is TGTGCCTGGAGTGTAAAGGCAGGGAATCAGCCCCAGCATTTT. Protein: CAWSVKAGNQPQHF.

The chain uses TRBV27 and TRBJ1-2; D gene uncertain. V was cut by 10 bases and J by 2 bases, with 20 bases left in between. The CDR3 is 15 residues long. From germline, CDR1 is MNHEY and CDR2 SMNVEV (reference sequence). CDR3 DNA sequence: TGTGCCACCAATGGCTTGGGGATAGAGAACTATGGCTACACCTTC. Amino acids: CATNGLGIENYGYTF.